This section outlines one T cell receptor (beta chain) sequence together with its context. This sample is drawn from a study of blood T cell repertoires in COVID-19. Germline trimming cut 2 bases from V and 5 bases from J; bases unmatched to any gene: 5. The CDR3 has 15 amino acids. Germline values: CDR1 LNHDA, CDR2 SQIVND (reference sequence). Assay: immunoSEQ multiplex PCR; the TCRdb copy retains only in-frame clones and omits some. The sample lists some 40,000 clones; roughly 80% were seen once. This rearrangement joins TRBV19 to TRBJ2-3, with TRBD2 matching 9 bases. The sequencing sample was made of peripheral blood. This clonotype was sampled from a man aged 55 to 70 in a cohort sampled during active COVID-19. CDR3 nucleotides: TGTGCCAGTAGTATAAGGACTAGCGTCAGAGATACGCAGTATTTT. Protein: CASSIRTSVRDTQYF. The full variable domain, rest sourced from reference TRBV19 and TRBJ2-3, is DGGITQSPKYLFRKEGQNVTLSCEQNLNHDAMYWYRQDPGQGLRLIYYSQIVNDFQKGDIAEGYSVSREKKESFPLTVTSAQKNPTAFYLCASSIRTSVRDTQYFGPGTRLTVL.